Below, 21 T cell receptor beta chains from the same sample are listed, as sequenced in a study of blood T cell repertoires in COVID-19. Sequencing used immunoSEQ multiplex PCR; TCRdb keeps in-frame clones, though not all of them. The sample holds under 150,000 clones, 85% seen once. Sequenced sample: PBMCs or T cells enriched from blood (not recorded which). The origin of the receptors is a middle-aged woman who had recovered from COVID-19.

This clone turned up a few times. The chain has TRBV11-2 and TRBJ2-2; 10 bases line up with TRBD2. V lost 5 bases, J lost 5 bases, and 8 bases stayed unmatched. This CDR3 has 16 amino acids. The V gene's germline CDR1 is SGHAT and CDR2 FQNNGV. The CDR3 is CASSHNAGLATGELFF. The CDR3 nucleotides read TGTGCCAGCAGCCACAATGCGGGACTAGCGACCGGGGAGCTGTTTTTT.

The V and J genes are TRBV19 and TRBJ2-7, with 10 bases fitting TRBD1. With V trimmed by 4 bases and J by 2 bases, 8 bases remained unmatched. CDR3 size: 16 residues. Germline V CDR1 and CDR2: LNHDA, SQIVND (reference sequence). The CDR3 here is CASSRLRDRGPYEQYF. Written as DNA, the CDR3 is TGTGCCAGTAGTAGGTTGAGGGACAGGGGTCCCTACGAGCAGTACTTC. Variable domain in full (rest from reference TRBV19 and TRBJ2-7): DGGITQSPKYLFRKEGQNVTLSCEQNLNHDAMYWYRQDPGQGLRLIYYSQIVNDFQKGDIAEGYSVSREKKESFPLTVTSAQKNPTAFYLCASSRLRDRGPYEQYFGPGTRLTVT.

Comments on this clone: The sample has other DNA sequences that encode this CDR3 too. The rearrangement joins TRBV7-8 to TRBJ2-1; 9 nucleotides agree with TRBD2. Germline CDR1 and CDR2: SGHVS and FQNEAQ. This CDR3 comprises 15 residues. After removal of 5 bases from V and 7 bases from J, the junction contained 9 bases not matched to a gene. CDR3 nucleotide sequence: TGTGCCAGCAGCCTATTAGCGGGAGTGGGGAATGAGCAGTTCTTC. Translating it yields CASSLLAGVGNEQFF.

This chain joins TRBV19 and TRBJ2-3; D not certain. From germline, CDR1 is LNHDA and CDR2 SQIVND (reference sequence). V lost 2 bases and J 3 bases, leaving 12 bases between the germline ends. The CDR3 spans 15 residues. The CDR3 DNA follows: TGTGCCAGTAGTATAAGTCTACTCCCTACAGATACGCAGTATTTT. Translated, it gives CASSISLLPTDTQYF.

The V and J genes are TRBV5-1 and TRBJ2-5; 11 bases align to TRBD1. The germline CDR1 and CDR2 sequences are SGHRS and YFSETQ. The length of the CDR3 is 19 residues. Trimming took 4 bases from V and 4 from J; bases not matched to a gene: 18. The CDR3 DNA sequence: TGCGCCAGCAGCATTGGACAGGGGGCAGGAGGAAGTGCGGGAGAGACCCAGTACTTC. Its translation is CASSIGQGAGGSAGETQYF.

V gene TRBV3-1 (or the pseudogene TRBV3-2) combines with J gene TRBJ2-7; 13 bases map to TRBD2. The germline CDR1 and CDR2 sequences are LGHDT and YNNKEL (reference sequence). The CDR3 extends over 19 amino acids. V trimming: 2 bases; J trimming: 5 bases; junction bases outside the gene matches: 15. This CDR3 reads CASSQIGGLAGKISNEQYF. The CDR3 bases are TGTGCCAGCAGCCAAATAGGGGGACTAGCGGGAAAGATCTCAAACGAGCAGTACTTC.

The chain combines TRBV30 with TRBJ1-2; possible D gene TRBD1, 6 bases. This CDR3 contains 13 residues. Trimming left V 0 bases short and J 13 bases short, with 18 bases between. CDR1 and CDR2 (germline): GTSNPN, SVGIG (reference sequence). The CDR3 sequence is CAWSVNGQLLGTF. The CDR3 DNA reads TGTGCCTGGAGTGTCAACGGACAGCTGCTTGGCACCTTC.

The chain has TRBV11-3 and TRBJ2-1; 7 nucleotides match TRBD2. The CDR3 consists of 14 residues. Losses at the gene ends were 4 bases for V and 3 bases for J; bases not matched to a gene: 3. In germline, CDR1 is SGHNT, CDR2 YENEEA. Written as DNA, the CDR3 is TGTGCCAGCAGCTCCCGGGACTACTACAATGAGCAGTTCTTC. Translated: CASSSRDYYNEQFF.

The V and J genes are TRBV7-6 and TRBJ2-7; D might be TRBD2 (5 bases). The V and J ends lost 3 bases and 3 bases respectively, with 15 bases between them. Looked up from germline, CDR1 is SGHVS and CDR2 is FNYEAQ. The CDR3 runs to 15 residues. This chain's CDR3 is CASSLGRGPVYEQYF. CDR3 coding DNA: TGTGCCAGCAGCTTGGGAAGAGGGCCAGTCTACGAGCAGTACTTC.

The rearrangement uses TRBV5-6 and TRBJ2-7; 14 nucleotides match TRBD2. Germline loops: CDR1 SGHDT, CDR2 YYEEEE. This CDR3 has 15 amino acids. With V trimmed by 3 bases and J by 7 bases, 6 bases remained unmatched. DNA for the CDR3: TGTGCCAGCAGCTCCGGGACTAGCGGGAGCATGGAGCAGTACTTC. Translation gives CASSSGTSGSMEQYF.

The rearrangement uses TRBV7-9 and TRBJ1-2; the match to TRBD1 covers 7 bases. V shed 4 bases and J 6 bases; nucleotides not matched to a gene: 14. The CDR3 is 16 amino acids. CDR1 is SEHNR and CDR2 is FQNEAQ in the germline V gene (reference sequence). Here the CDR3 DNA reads TGTGCCAGCAGCTCCCCCGGGACAGCCCTTTTCGATGGCTACACCTTC. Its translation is CASSSPGTALFDGYTF.

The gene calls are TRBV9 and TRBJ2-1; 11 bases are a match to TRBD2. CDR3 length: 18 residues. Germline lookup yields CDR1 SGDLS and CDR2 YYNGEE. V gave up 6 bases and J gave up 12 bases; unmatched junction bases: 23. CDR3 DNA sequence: TGTGCCAGCAAGTTGGCAGCTTCTTTCGGTAATAGCGGGAGGGGGCAGTTCTTC. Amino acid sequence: CASKLAASFGNSGRGQFF.

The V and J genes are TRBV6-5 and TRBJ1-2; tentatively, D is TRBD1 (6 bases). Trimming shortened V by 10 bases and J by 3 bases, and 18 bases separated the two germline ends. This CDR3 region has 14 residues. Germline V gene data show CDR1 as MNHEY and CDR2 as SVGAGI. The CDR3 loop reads CATIQGTTYYGYTF. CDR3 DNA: TGTGCCACCATACAGGGCACGACATACTATGGCTACACCTTC.

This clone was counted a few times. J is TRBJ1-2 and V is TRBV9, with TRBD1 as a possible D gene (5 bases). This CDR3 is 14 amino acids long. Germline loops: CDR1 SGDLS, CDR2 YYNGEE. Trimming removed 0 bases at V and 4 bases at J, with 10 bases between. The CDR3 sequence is CASSVGRGLYGYTF. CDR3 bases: TGTGCCAGCAGCGTAGGAAGGGGTCTCTATGGCTACACCTTC.

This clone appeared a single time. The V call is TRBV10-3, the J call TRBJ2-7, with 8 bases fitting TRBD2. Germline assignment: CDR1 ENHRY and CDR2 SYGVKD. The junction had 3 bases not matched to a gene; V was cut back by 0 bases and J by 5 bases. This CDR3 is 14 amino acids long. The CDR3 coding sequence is TGTGCCATCAGTGAGTCGGCGGGGGGTGACGAGCAGTACTTC. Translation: CAISESAGGDEQYF.

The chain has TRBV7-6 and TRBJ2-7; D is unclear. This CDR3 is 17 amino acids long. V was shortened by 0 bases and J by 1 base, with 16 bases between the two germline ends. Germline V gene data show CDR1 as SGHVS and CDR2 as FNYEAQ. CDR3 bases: TGTGCCAGCAGCTTAGCGCCCGATTCGGGTATTTCCTACGAGCAGTACTTC. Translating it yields CASSLAPDSGISYEQYF.

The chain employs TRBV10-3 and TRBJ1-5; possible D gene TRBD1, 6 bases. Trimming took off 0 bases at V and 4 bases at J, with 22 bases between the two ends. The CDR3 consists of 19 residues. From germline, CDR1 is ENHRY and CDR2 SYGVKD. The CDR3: CAISESALRSGGSNQPQHF. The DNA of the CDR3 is TGTGCCATCAGTGAGTCGGCCCTCAGGTCGGGGGGCTCTAATCAGCCCCAGCATTTT.

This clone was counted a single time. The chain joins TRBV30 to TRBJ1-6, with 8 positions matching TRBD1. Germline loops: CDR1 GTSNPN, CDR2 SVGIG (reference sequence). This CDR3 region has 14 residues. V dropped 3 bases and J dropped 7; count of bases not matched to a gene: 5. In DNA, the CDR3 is TGTGCCTGGAGATTCCGGGACAGGAATTCACCCCTCCACTTT. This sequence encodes CAWRFRDRNSPLHF.

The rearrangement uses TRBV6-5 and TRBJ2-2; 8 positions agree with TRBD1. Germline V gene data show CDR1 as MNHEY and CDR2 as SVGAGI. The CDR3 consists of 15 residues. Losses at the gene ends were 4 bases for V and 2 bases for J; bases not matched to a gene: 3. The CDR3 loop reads CASSWTGSNTGELFF. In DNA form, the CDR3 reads TGTGCCAGCAGTTGGACAGGGAGTAACACCGGGGAGCTGTTTTTT.

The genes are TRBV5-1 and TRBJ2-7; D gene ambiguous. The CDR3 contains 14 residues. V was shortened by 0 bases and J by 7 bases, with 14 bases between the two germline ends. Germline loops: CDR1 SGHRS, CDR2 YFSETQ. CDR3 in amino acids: CASSLVAGSREQYF. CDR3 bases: TGCGCCAGCAGCTTGGTAGCCGGCTCCCGAGAGCAGTACTTC.

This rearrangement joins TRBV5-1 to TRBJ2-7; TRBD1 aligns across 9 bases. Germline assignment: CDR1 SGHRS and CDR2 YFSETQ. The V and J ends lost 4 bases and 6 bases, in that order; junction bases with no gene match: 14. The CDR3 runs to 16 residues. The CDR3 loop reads CASSPDRGPLSGEQYF. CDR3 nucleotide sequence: TGCGCCAGCAGCCCGGACAGGGGACCTTTAAGTGGCGAGCAGTACTTC.